This TCR beta chain was captured by sequencing in a study of blood T cell repertoires in COVID-19. Study details: Samples of COVID-19 (acute and convalescent) were obtained from the United States, Italy and Spain. Sample material is recorded as cDNA or gDNA derived from T cells, B-cell-depleted T cells, or PBMCs.

Per the original data handling: Cell counts per sample came from amplifying reference gene primers. The data were produced by immunoSEQ multiplex PCR, yet TCRdb's version contains in-frame clones alone and is incomplete. The V and J calls and clone size were taken over from that table, and D and trimming were inferred from the DNA. The sample yields 200,000 to 300,000 clones, roughly 81% seen once. A Seattle source enrolled patients during active infection and followed them longitudinally. V gave up 8 bases and J gave up 3 bases, with 11 bases separating them. In germline, CDR1 is SNHLY, CDR2 FYNNEI. The CDR3 runs to 13 residues.

Sequenced: peripheral blood. V is TRBV2 and J is TRBJ1-5; weak D call: TRBD1 (6 bases). This TCR was sampled from an elderly woman with COVID-19, enrolled during active disease. The CDR3 nucleotides read TGTGCCAGCGGCTGGACAGACAATCAGCCCCAGCATTTT. This encodes CASGWTDNQPQHF.